Following are 22 T cell receptor beta chains from one sample sequenced in a study of response to subunit inactivated influenza vaccine. TCRdb reprocessed the RT-PCR reads with MiXCR, giving one entry per CDR3 protein. The repertoire holds about 570,000 distinct CDR3 sequences, 11% seen once, with roughly 9.6% in the top ten. This sample was also put to use in a study of T cells expressing NK-cell markers. That work states: Synthesis of TCR beta cDNA relied on 5'RACE template switching carrying UMIs.

Sequenced material: PBMCs from blood, taken on the day of vaccination. All receptors derive from a man between 50 and 59 years old who received an inactivated influenza vaccine.

This clonotype has a handful of counts. This chain joins TRBV19 and TRBJ2-1; 7 bases line up with TRBD1. V dropped 6 bases and J dropped 3; count of bases not matched to a gene: 5. The CDR3 has 14 residues. Germline CDR1 and CDR2: LNHDA and SQIVND (reference sequence). The CDR3 loop reads CASRPGQNYNEQFF. The CDR3 DNA is TGTGCCAGTAGGCCGGGACAGAACTACAATGAGCAGTTCTTC.

This clonotype was observed at least ten times. The V gene is TRBV30, the J gene TRBJ2-2; no clear D gene. V lost 3 bases to trimming and J lost 4 bases, with 12 bases between them. This CDR3 is built from 14 residues. Germline V gene data show CDR1 as GTSNPN and CDR2 as SVGIG (reference sequence). CDR3 DNA: TGTGCCTGGAGGGCAGGCACACTCACCGGGGAGCTGTTTTTT. Encoded protein: CAWRAGTLTGELFF.

This clonotype was seen at least ten times. The chain employs TRBV28 and TRBJ2-7; 7 nucleotides line up with TRBD1. Losses at the gene ends were 8 bases for V and 1 base for J; bases not matched to a gene: 2. The CDR3 runs to 12 residues. Germline CDR1 and CDR2: MDHEN and SYDVKM. The DNA of the CDR3 is TGTGCCAGCGGACAGGTGTCCTACGAGCAGTACTTC. Its translation is CASGQVSYEQYF.

The rearrangement links TRBV20-1 to TRBJ2-5, with TRBD2 matching over 11 bases. CDR1 is DFQATT, CDR2 SNEGSKA, per germline (reference sequence). The CDR3 has 16 amino acids. Germline trimming cut 0 bases from V and 5 bases from J; bases unmatched to any gene: 8. In DNA, the CDR3 is TGCAGTGCTAGAGATTTGGCTAGCGGGAGGAGGGAGACCCAGTACTTC. Its translation: CSARDLASGRRETQYF.

There are a few counts of this clonotype. The CDR3 region is CASSFIPPACYF. The CDR3 DNA reads TGTGCCAGCAGCTTTATACCCCCTGCGTGTTACTTC. This chain connects TRBV7-2 to TRBJ2-5; D not certain. The V and J ends lost 3 bases and 14 bases respectively, with 16 bases between them. Germline CDR1 reads SGHTA; CDR2 reads FQGNSA. This CDR3 is 12 amino acids long. Combining the CDR3 with reference TRBV7-2 and TRBJ2-5 gives the whole variable domain GAGVSQSPSNKVTEKGKDVELRCDPISGHTALYWYRQSLGQGLEFLIYFQGNSAPDKSGLPSDRFSAERTGGSVSTLTIQRTQQEDSAVYLCASSFIPPACYFGPGTRLLVL.

This clonotype has just a few counts. V and J are TRBV18 and TRBJ2-2; TRBD1 agrees at 9 bases. CDR3 size: 17 residues. V shed 1 base, J shed 0 bases, and the junction held 3 bases outside the gene matches. CDR1 is KGHSH, CDR2 LQKENI, per germline. CDR3 protein: CASSPRRTGANTGELFF. The CDR3 coding sequence is TGTGCCAGCTCACCACGACGGACAGGGGCGAACACCGGGGAGCTGTTTTTT.

This clonotype was observed a handful of times. The chain is built from TRBV7-9 and TRBJ2-7; 9 positions agree with TRBD2. The germline V gene encodes CDR1 SEHNR and CDR2 FQNEAQ (reference sequence). Trimming at V came to 3 bases and at J to 6 bases, leaving 6 bases not matched to a gene. The CDR3 has 14 residues. The CDR3 is CASSFGGRAAEQYF. The CDR3 nucleotides are TGTGCCAGCAGCTTTGGCGGGAGGGCCGCCGAGCAGTACTTC.

This clonotype was seen a handful of times. The rearrangement uses TRBV12-3 or TRBV12-4 and TRBJ2-5, with D unclear. CDR3 length equals 14 residues. V gave up 3 bases and J gave up 1 base, with 9 bases separating them. The CDR3 reads CASSFSNTQETQYF. The DNA for the CDR3 is TGTGCCAGCAGTTTCTCTAACACCCAAGAGACCCAGTACTTC.

The V call is TRBV7-2, the J call TRBJ2-1; 10 bases are shared with TRBD2. This CDR3 has 15 amino acids. V shed 5 bases and J 4 bases; nucleotides not matched to a gene: 5. Germline V gene lookup returns CDR1 SGHTA and CDR2 FQGNSA. The CDR3 DNA follows: TGTGCCAGCAGCCCCGCTAGCGGGAGTTACAATGAGCAGTTCTTC. Amino acid sequence: CASSPASGSYNEQFF.

This clonotype was detected a few times. This chain joins TRBV28 and TRBJ1-5; 9 bases are a match to TRBD1. The CDR3 consists of 15 residues. Germline loops: CDR1 MDHEN, CDR2 SYDVKM. V was clipped by 5 bases and J by 5 bases; unmatched bases: 7. The CDR3 DNA follows: TGTGCCAGCAGTAATCCGGGACAGGGCCATCAGCCCCAGCATTTT. Its protein product is CASSNPGQGHQPQHF.

The chain joins TRBV10-2 to TRBJ2-1, with a possible D match to TRBD2 (6 bases). The germline CDR1 and CDR2 sequences are WSHSY and SAAADI. The V gene lost 0 bases and the J gene lost 9 bases, with 15 bases spanning the gap. The CDR3 is 15 amino acids. CDR3 protein: CASSESTGDWGEQFF. For the CDR3, the DNA is TGCGCCAGCAGTGAGTCCACGGGGGACTGGGGTGAGCAGTTCTTC.

The CDR3 DNA reads TGTGCCACTTCAACAGCCTCCTACGAGCAGTACTTC. This translates into CATSTASYEQYF. The chain joins TRBV15 to TRBJ2-7; D not resolved. Trimming removed 9 bases at V and 0 bases at J, with 9 bases between. There are 12 residues in the CDR3. The germline gives CDR1 LNHNV, CDR2 YYDKDF (reference sequence).

This clonotype was counted only a few times. V usage is TRBV12-3 or TRBV12-4 and J usage is TRBJ1-2, with TRBD1 identical over 7 bases. Germline trimming cut 2 bases from V and 8 bases from J; bases unmatched to any gene: 8. This CDR3 region has 14 residues. The chain's CDR3 is CASSLMKGAQGYTF. DNA of the CDR3: TGTGCCAGCAGTTTAATGAAGGGGGCGCAGGGCTACACCTTC.

This clonotype came up a few times. The gene calls are TRBV27 and TRBJ1-5, with TRBD1 identical over 8 bases. The germline V gene encodes CDR1 MNHEY and CDR2 SMNVEV (reference sequence). The trim removed 3 bases at V and 7 bases at J, leaving 14 bases unmatched. The length of the CDR3 is 17 residues. The CDR3 reads CASSLRPGQGRDQPQHF. The CDR3 DNA sequence: TGTGCCAGCAGTTTGAGACCCGGACAGGGTCGCGACCAGCCCCAGCATTTT.

This clonotype was found many times. The chain links TRBV12-3 or TRBV12-4 to TRBJ1-1; D is unresolved. V was trimmed by 6 bases and J by 1 base, leaving 12 bases between them. The CDR3 contains 14 residues. CDR3 sequence reads: CASSLFLSNTEAFF. CDR3 DNA: TGTGCCAGCAGCCTGTTTTTGTCGAACACTGAAGCTTTCTTT.

There are a few counts of this clonotype. The chain combines TRBV30 with TRBJ2-7; D ambiguous. Germline V CDR1 and CDR2: GTSNPN, SVGIG (reference sequence). This CDR3 contains 12 residues. The V end was cut by 3 bases, the J end by 6 bases, with 12 bases between. CDR3 protein: CAWRTGAGEQYF. Written as DNA, the CDR3 is TGTGCCTGGAGAACTGGAGCCGGCGAGCAGTACTTC. Supplemented by reference TRBV30 and TRBJ2-7, the full variable domain reads SQTIHQWPATLVQPVGSPLSLECTVEGTSNPNLYWYRQAAGRGLQLLFYSVGIGQISSEVPQNLSASRPQDRQFILSSKKLLLSDSGFYLCAWRTGAGEQYFGPGTRLTVT.

This clonotype occurred a few times. This chain links TRBV4-3 with TRBJ1-2; D remains ambiguous. CDR1 is LGHNA and CDR2 is YSLEER in the germline V gene. V shed 1 base and J shed 5 bases, with 17 bases lying between them. The CDR3 totals 16 residues. The CDR3 is CASSQGEGRLDYGYTF. The CDR3 region has the DNA TGCGCCAGCAGCCAAGGTGAAGGCCGCCTCGATTATGGCTACACCTTC.

This sequence joins TRBV24-1 and TRBJ1-1, with unresolved D. V lost 2 bases, J lost 2 bases, and 17 bases lay in between. Germline V gene lookup returns CDR1 KGHDR and CDR2 SFDVKD. The CDR3 consists of 17 residues. As DNA, the CDR3 is TGTGCCACCAGTGATTGGGCCTTGTCGGAACGTAACACTGAAGCTTTCTTT. Encoded protein: CATSDWALSERNTEAFF.

The chain uses TRBV7-9 and TRBJ1-2; TRBD1 matches at 7 bases. Losses at the gene ends were 5 bases for V and 6 bases for J; bases not matched to a gene: 9. The CDR3 spans 14 residues. Germline V gene data show CDR1 as SEHNR and CDR2 as FQNEAQ (reference sequence). The CDR3 loop is CASSNPGQSNGYTF. The CDR3 region has the DNA TGTGCCAGCAGCAACCCGGGACAGTCCAATGGCTACACCTTC.

This clonotype came up many times. The chain is built from TRBV6-1 and TRBJ2-1, with a possible D match to TRBD1 (6 bases). CDR1 MNHNS and CDR2 SASEGT come from the germline V gene. V lost 7 bases to trimming and J lost 2 bases, with 12 bases between them. The CDR3 runs 14 residues. CDR3: CASTTGTTYNEQFF. CDR3 in DNA: TGTGCCAGCACCACCGGGACAACCTACAATGAGCAGTTCTTC.

This clonotype was seen repeatedly, ten times or more. The chain is built from TRBV9 and TRBJ2-7; D is ambiguous. Germline CDR1 SGDLS, CDR2 YYNGEE. Deletions cut 3 bases from V and 2 bases from J, with 18 bases between. The CDR3 sequence is 16 residues long. CDR3 amino acids: CASSGNAKGPAYEQYF. The CDR3 DNA reads TGTGCCAGCAGCGGCAATGCAAAGGGCCCTGCCTACGAGCAGTACTTC.

This clonotype was recorded a few times. The chain carries TRBV5-1 and TRBJ2-7, with D tentatively TRBD2 (5 bases). Germline V gene lookup returns CDR1 SGHRS and CDR2 YFSETQ. This CDR3 comprises 17 residues. Trimming took 0 bases from V and 1 from J, leaving 17 bases between them. CDR3 bases: TGCGCCAGCAGCTTGGATCTAGCCCCACACATTTCCTACGAGCAGTACTTC. The encoded protein is CASSLDLAPHISYEQYF.